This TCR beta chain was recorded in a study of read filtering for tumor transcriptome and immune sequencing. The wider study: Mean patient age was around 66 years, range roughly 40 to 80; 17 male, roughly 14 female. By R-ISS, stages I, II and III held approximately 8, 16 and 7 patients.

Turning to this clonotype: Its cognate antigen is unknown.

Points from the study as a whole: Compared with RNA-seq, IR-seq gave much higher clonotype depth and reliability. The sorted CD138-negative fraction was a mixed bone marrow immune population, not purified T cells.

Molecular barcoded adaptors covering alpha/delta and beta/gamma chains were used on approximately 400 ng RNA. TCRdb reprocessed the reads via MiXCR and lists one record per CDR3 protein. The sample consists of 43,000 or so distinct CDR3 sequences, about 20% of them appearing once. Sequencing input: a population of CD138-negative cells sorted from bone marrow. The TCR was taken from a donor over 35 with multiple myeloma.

The CDR3 DNA follows: TGTGCCAGCAGCGGAGAATGGGTGGAAGAGACCCAGTACTTC. It encodes CASSGEWVEETQYF. The V gene is TRBV11-1, the J gene TRBJ2-5; no definite D call. The germline V and J ends were trimmed by 5 bases and 3 bases, with 13 bases remaining between them. CDR1 and CDR2 (germline): SGHAT, FQDESV (reference sequence). The CDR3 has 14 residues.